The entry below gives a single TCR beta chain sequence along with its context. This entry comes from a study of blood T cell repertoires in COVID-19. The CDR3 sequence is 13 residues long. Germline V lookup: CDR1 MNHEY, CDR2 SVGAGI. The V end was cut by 3 bases, the J end by 8 bases, with 13 bases between. Sequenced by immunoSEQ multiplex PCR; TCRdb stores in-frame clones only, minus some. The sample consists of 250,000 to 300,000 clones, over 80% of them appearing once. This sequence was found in a middle-aged woman with acute or convalescent COVID-19. The V call is TRBV6-5, the J call TRBJ1-1, with D uncertain. Sequenced: peripheral blood. The CDR3 loop is CASSYGPGSEAFF. In DNA, the CDR3 is TGTGCCAGCAGTTATGGGCCAGGATCCGAAGCTTTCTTT.